This T cell receptor (beta chain) is from a study of blood T cell repertoires in COVID-19. At the level of the study: Researchers got acute and convalescent COVID-19 samples from the United States, Italy and Spain. From T cells, B-cell-depleted T cells, or PBMCs came the material, which was cDNA or gDNA.

Data came from immunoSEQ multiplex PCR; TCRdb stores just in-frame clones and leaves some out. The table shows about 130,000 clones, with approximately 84% occurring only once. The receptor comes from a woman in her thirties who had recovered from COVID-19. The sample was peripheral blood.

The CDR3 DNA sequence: TGTGCCAGCAGTGACTCGGGAGAGCTCTACAATGAGCAGTTCTTC. It yields the protein CASSDSGELYNEQFF. The rearrangement joins TRBV6-4 to TRBJ2-1; tentative D call: TRBD2 (5 bases). Trimming took 0 bases from V and 3 from J, leaving 9 bases between them. This CDR3 comprises 15 residues. Germline CDR1 and CDR2: MRHNA and SNTAGT.